The TCR beta chain under discussion was sequenced for a study of shared T cell receptors in the human thymus. V shed 0 bases and J 3 bases; nucleotides not matched to a gene: 4. The CDR3 contains 15 residues. Germline-derived CDR1 and CDR2 are SGDLS and YYNGEE. The data were produced by immunoSEQ multiplex PCR, yet TCRdb's version contains in-frame clones alone and is incomplete. The sample yields hundreds of thousands of clones, 70% to 90% seen once. These data are also associated with another study on human thymus T cells. As that report states: The thymus was resected at corrective cardiac surgery. Across thymic and blood repertoires, the usage of V and J genes appeared to be biased.

The chain is built from TRBV9 and TRBJ2-5; 8 positions match TRBD1. This TCR was recovered from a boy under three years old with a congenital heart defect. Sequencing was carried out using thymocytes. The CDR3 DNA reads as TGTGCCAGCAGCGTAGGACAGGGGTGGAAAGAGACCCAGTACTTC. Its translation is CASSVGQGWKETQYF. Supplemented by reference TRBV9 and TRBJ2-5, the full variable domain reads DSGVTQTPKHLITATGQRVTLRCSPRSGDLSVYWYQQSLDQGLQFLIQYYNGEERAKGNILERFSAQQFPDLHSELNLSSLELGDSALYFCASSVGQGWKETQYFGPGTRLLVL.